This T cell receptor (beta chain) was found in a study of OX40 agonist ivuxolimab in advanced cancers. Study summary: Earlier anti-PD-1, anti-PD-L1 or anti-CTLA-4 therapy was permitted; 40% had received some.

This CDR3 region has 12 residues. Per germline, CDR1 SGHNT and CDR2 YYREEE (reference sequence). The V gene lost 4 bases and the J gene lost 5 bases, with 9 bases spanning the gap. Turning to this clone: Its antigen is unidentified.

Clones were sequenced by immunoSEQ multiplex PCR, and TCRdb holds only the in-frame ones, with some missing. Altogether about 53,000 clones are present, more than 70% being singletons, with the ten largest covering approximately 1.5%. Whole-study findings and limits: People who partly responded at 0.1-3.0 mg/kg had some of the least clonal expansion seen. Fewer expanded clones were found on average in CD4+ than in CD8+ T cells. In the 0.1 to 3.0 mg/kg range, CD4+ and CD8+ blood T cells had expanded clonally by week 6.

This sequence was found in an adult with an advanced solid tumor such as melanoma, head and neck, liver or kidney cancer. This rearrangement joins TRBV5-4 to TRBJ2-5; possible D gene TRBD2, 6 bases. Sequenced material: CD4+ or CD8+ T cells sorted from blood, taken in a trial of the OX40 agonist ivuxolimab. CDR3 DNA: TGTGCCAGCAGCCCGCGGGGTGAGACCCAGTACTTC. Encoded protein: CASSPRGETQYF.